This TCR beta chain was recovered during a study of shared clonotypes between healthy human individuals (dated by TCRdb to the early 2020s). For the study in its entirety: The cohort included three men and a couple of women between 18 and 49 years of age. Per donor, three plates each were used for CD4 naive and CD4 memory, two for CD8 naive, and one for CD8 memory. To estimate repertoire size and how much clonotype sharing occurs between individuals, the study deeply sequenced the blood TCR repertoires of about five healthy adults. To increase sequencing depth and limit assay-specific biases, TCR repertoire library preparation and sequencing were carried out by different laboratories using diverse techniques. Leukapheresis yielded between about 0.9 and 9 billion PBMCs per donor.

Regarding this clone: Which antigen it targets is not known. No base-level quality is on record; no much larger clone is a single base apart.

For the CD8 naive samples, CD45RO-negative cells were positively selected for CCR7, yielding a CD45RA+CCR7+ population from which TemRA cells were excluded. The donors were healthy, HIV-negative adults with no recently reported acute infections or vaccinations. All donors were Caucasian adults living in Nashville, Tennessee, USA. Blood was collected by leukapheresis, and PBMCs were isolated by Ficoll-Histopaque density gradient centrifugation and then cryopreserved in liquid nitrogen vapor phase. Analytical flow cytometry was used to check the purity and quantity of each magnetically sorted T cell population. Genomic DNA was isolated from every sorted fraction and measured by UV absorbance on a Nanodrop 2000c. The paper's findings and limits, for the study overall: The genetic and exposure-history diversity represented was limited by the small number of donors. Pairwise subsampling indicated that sequencing depth was expected to affect the degree of clonotype sharing among donors. Compared with non-shared clonotypes, clonotypes shared by all four sorted-subset donors had higher generation probabilities. Incomplete sequencing was indicated by rarefaction of sorted-subset datasets, despite the large sequencing depth. Estimated clonotype richness was generally larger for naive than for memory subsets. Sampling was restricted to blood, and TCR repertoires in tissues likely differ from the TCR repertoires found in blood. Across four donors, approximately 4.6% of naive CD4, roughly 3.3% of naive CD8, 2% to 2.5% of memory CD4, and 0.4% of memory CD8 clonotypes were shared.

The trim is 3 bases for V and 1 base for J, with a gap of 12 bases between the germline ends. CDR1 and CDR2, per the germline V gene, are MDHEN and SYDVKM. The CDR3 sequence holds 15 residues, the cysteine and phenylalanine included. Only the CDR3 DNA is retained, 45 bases long and in frame from the first base. Using the deep immunoSEQ assay, multiplex PCR amplified TCR CDR3 regions from genomic DNA. Genomic DNA extracted from each cell subset was distributed evenly over all wells of several immunoSEQ 96-well plates, and each plate served as one replicate. For sorted subsets, each replicate PCR was loaded with roughly 190 ng genomic DNA, equivalent to approximately 33,000 T cell genomes. The purified libraries were quantified using a Qubit 3.0 fluorometer, sized with a Bioanalyzer 2100, and then quantified again using the KAPA Library Quantification kit. A separate single-read 150-cycle Illumina NextSeq 550 flow cell was used to sequence each immunoSEQ 96-well plate. The study's own analysis went as follows. Because only junctional sequences without quality scores were contained in the immunoSEQ output, filtering matching that applied to full-length reads could not be performed. Sequences were annotated with PyIR, a Python wrapper for IgBLAST v1.9, and V/J genes and CDR3 were assigned using IMGT germline references. Reads were removed for weak V/J assignments (E-value above 1e-6), missing CDR3, stop codons, out-of-frame junctions, or ambiguous translated residues. V3J clonotypes were defined as sequences sharing the same inferred V gene, J gene, and CDR3 amino acid sequence. To compute the percentage overlap between repertoires, the number of shared unique clonotypes was divided by the size of the smaller repertoire. RTK rarefaction, the Chao1 estimator, and Recon v2.1 estimates of unobserved clonotypes were used to assess repertoire richness. OLGA was used to compute generation probabilities for all TCRbeta clonotypes that the gDNA method yielded from several donors. TCRdb took this table from immuneACCESS and kept in-frame rearrangements with V and J called. Such tables lack part of the clones; where checked against another copy, unresolved V genes explain under half of the gap, and the rest is unexplained. The V and J calls and clone size come from that table; D and trimming were worked out from the DNA. Across this sample there are about 2,200,000 clones, with 90% to 95% seen only once. The ten largest clones add up to around 1.7% of the sample.

Recombination joined TRBV28 with TRBJ1-1; the D gene is perhaps TRBD1, on 5 matching bases. The TCR comes from a young man in good health. Some clones in this sample may be carry-over from other donors' samples. Sequenced sample: naive CD8+ T cells from PBMCs. The cell subset or site label here, explained by the study, means: CD45RA+CCR7+. The CDR3 protein: CASSFRGTANTEAFF. The DNA sequence is given as TGTGCCAGCAGTTTCCGGGGGACTGCGAACACTGAAGCTTTCTTT.